The rows below give T cell receptor beta chains drawn from one sample of a study of cytomegalovirus exposure and HLA in healthy donors. The protocol was immunoSEQ multiplex PCR, while the TCRdb copy is restricted to in-frame clones and leaves out a portion. The data contain some 210,000 clones, 80% to 90% of them singletons. Sequencing was performed on PBMCs. All receptors come from a man in his thirties or forties in good health and CMV-seronegative. Each CDR3 is given with its conserved first and last residue.

V,J,CDR3
TRBV4-1,TRBJ1-1,CASSLWGGHSLGTEAFF
TRBV9,TRBJ2-1,CASSVATPPNEQFF
TRBV7-2,TRBJ1-2,CASSLGGTVRNYGYTF
TRBV7-9,TRBJ2-3,CASSKVQGTDTQYF
TRBV28,TRBJ2-7,CASSFTVSSGSGISYEQYF
TRBV10-1,TRBJ1-6,CASSGYRGPNSPLHF
TRBV7-9,TRBJ1-2,CASSDQTGGDYGYTF
TRBV28,TRBJ2-2,CASSLQAGRAGELFF
TRBV5-6,TRBJ1-2,CASSLGQGNHGYTF
TRBV19,TRBJ2-7,CASSVQGGYEQYF
TRBV30,TRBJ1-6,CAWSFSTGGGSPLHF
TRBV7-6,TRBJ2-7,CASSWDRFYEQYF
TRBV5-1,TRBJ1-6,CASSIGQGAPPLHF
TRBV28,TRBJ2-5,CASSFGRVQETQYF
TRBV2,TRBJ1-5,CASSEAPGVSNQPQHF
TRBV7-6,TRBJ2-7,CASSWGGEGVEQYF
TRBV7-2,TRBJ2-7,CASSLSGVYEQYF
TRBV27,TRBJ1-4,CASSSVSGNEKLFF
TRBV4-2,TRBJ2-7,CASSQASGGLYEQYF
TRBV6-5,TRBJ1-1,CASSYSGGNTEAFF
TRBV19,TRBJ2-6,CASSRQGVTGANGLTF
TRBV2,TRBJ1-1,CASSGTGLSVMNTEAFF
TRBV5-1,TRBJ2-2,CASSPGTSGPGELFF
TRBV20-1,TRBJ2-1,CSAPNYNEQFF
TRBV5-6,TRBJ2-7,CASNRELAYEQYF
TRBV19,TRBJ1-5,CASSLSLQAPQHF
TRBV27,TRBJ2-7,CASSFSGSYEQYF
TRBV2,TRBJ1-2,CASSFWQGDGYTF
TRBV7-9,TRBJ2-1,CASSYRQTYNEQFF
TRBV28,TRBJ1-6,CASTLGHGSYNSPLHF
TRBV7-8,TRBJ1-2,CASSLHDGGLSSGYTF
TRBV6-1,TRBJ1-2,CASSRTVGINYGYTF
TRBV7-9,TRBJ1-1,CASGRGGTEAFF
TRBV2,TRBJ2-1,CATVNGEAVNEQFF
TRBV9,TRBJ2-3,CASSVEGDTQYF
TRBV18,TRBJ2-3,CASSPLSLAGSRTQYF
TRBV4-2,TRBJ1-3,CASSDTRGNTIYF
TRBV6-6,TRBJ2-7,CASSYSTAQGYEQYF
TRBV28,TRBJ2-7,CASSPTRPYEQYF
TRBV7-9,TRBJ2-1,CASSSTIAGGEEQFF
TRBV7-8,.,CASSWTGTGGYEQYF
TRBV4-1,TRBJ2-1,CASSQERTQSSYNEQFF
TRBV11-3,TRBJ2-5,CASSPTQASRETQYF
TRBV19,TRBJ1-1,CASSEGGVFGAFF
TRBV2,TRBJ2-7,CASKDRGEQYF
TRBV28,TRBJ1-3,CASSSTQHRLAIYF
TRBV27,.,CASSLLGTSSYEQYF
TRBV6-6,TRBJ1-4,CASRSGAPNEKLFF